The next 6 T cell receptor beta chains were all read from a single sample in a study of regulatory T cells in long-lasting Graves disease. Assembly of TCR beta libraries relied on iRepertoire HTBI primers together with Arm-PCR of CDR3 regions. TCRdb re-called the multiplex PCR reads through MiXCR, storing one row per CDR3 protein. The sample consists of hundreds of thousands of distinct CDR3 sequences, around a fifth of them appearing once. Time point described: persistent/refractory GD, antithyroid drugs over 5 years with positive TRAb. The TCR library was made from RNA that had been extracted from PBMCs in TRIzol. The sequencing here drew on peripheral blood mononuclear cells (PBMCs), taken when the disease was refractory, from a patient treated with antithyroid drugs. These receptor sequences come from a female donor with Graves disease.

This clonotype has a handful of counts. The rearrangement uses TRBV27 and TRBJ1-6, with 8 nucleotides matching TRBD1. The ends lost 7 bases at V and 7 bases at J; junction bases unmatched: 6. CDR3 length: 14 amino acids. Germline loops: CDR1 MNHEY, CDR2 SMNVEV (reference sequence). The CDR3 reads CASKRTGINSPLHF. The CDR3 DNA reads as TGTGCCAGCAAACGGACAGGGATAAATTCACCCCTCCACTTT.

This clonotype has just a few counts. The genes are TRBV7-9 and TRBJ2-6, with D unresolved. The CDR3 has 14 residues. Germline V lookup: CDR1 SEHNR, CDR2 FQNEAQ (reference sequence). V lost 7 bases and J lost 2, with 9 bases in between. Written as DNA, the CDR3 is TGTGCCAGCATGCTGGTTACTGGGGCCAACGTCCTGACTTTC. Its protein is CASMLVTGANVLTF. Combining the CDR3 with reference TRBV7-9 and TRBJ2-6 gives the whole variable domain DTGVSQNPRHKITKRGQNVTFRCDPISEHNRLYWYRQTLGQGPEFLTYFQNEAQLEKSRLLSDRFSAERPKGSFSTLEIQRTEQGDSAMYLCASMLVTGANVLTFGAGSRLTVL.

This clonotype came up many times. The chain links TRBV6-1 to TRBJ1-1, with a possible D match to TRBD1 (5 bases). The CDR3 consists of 15 residues. With 4 bases removed from V and 3 bases from J, the gap between germline ends came to 15 bases. Germline loops: CDR1 MNHNS, CDR2 SASEGT. CDR3 sequence reads: CASSAYRLRDTEAFF. The CDR3, as DNA: TGTGCCAGCAGTGCTTACAGGCTCCGGGACACTGAAGCTTTCTTT.

The table lists this clonotype with many counts. The V and J genes are TRBV28 and TRBJ1-1, with 7 bases that match TRBD1. This CDR3 is 15 amino acids long. The trim removed 5 bases at V and 1 base at J, leaving 7 bases unmatched. The germline V gene encodes CDR1 MDHEN and CDR2 SYDVKM. The CDR3: CASSLWGQPNTEAFF. The CDR3 region has the DNA TGTGCCAGCAGTCTCTGGGGACAGCCGAACACTGAAGCTTTCTTT.

The V gene is TRBV13, the J gene TRBJ2-7; possibly TRBD2 for D (6 bases). With 0 bases removed from V and 2 bases from J, the gap between germline ends came to 11 bases. CDR1 PRHDT and CDR2 FYEKMQ come from the germline V gene (reference sequence). The CDR3 runs 15 residues. DNA for the CDR3: TGTGCCAGCAGCTTAGGCGGGAGAGGCACCTACGAGCAGTACTTC. It codes for CASSLGGRGTYEQYF.

CDR3 in DNA: TGTGCCTGGAACAGGGATAATTCACCCCTCCACTTT. Protein: CAWNRDNSPLHF. The chain combines TRBV30 with TRBJ1-6; the D gene is possibly TRBD1 (6 bases). Trimming took off 4 bases at V and 5 bases at J, with 6 bases between the two ends. The CDR3 covers 12 residues. Looked up from germline, CDR1 is GTSNPN and CDR2 is SVGIG (reference sequence). The variable domain in full, completed from reference TRBV30 and TRBJ1-6, reads SQTIHQWPATLVQPVGSPLSLECTVEGTSNPNLYWYRQAAGRGLQLLFYSVGIGQISSEVPQNLSASRPQDRQFILSSKKLLLSDSGFYLCAWNRDNSPLHFGNGTRLTVT.